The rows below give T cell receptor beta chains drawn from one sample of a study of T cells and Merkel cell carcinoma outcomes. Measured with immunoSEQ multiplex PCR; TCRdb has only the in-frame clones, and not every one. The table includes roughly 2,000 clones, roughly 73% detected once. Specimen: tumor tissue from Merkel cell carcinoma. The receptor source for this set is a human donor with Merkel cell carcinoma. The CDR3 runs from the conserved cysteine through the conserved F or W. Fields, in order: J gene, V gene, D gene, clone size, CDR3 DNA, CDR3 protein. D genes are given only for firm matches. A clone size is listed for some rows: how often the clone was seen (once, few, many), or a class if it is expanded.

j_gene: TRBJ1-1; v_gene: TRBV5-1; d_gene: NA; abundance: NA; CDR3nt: TGCGCCAGCAGCTTGGACAGGAACACTGAAGCTTTCTTT; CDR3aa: CASSLDRNTEAFF
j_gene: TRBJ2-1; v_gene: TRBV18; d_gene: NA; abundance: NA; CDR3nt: TGTGCCATCATAGCCCGCACGCGGCCGTTCTTC; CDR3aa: CAIIARTRPFF
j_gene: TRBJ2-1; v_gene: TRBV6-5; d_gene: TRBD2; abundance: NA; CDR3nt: TGTGCCAGCGCCTGGACTAGCACCAATGAGCAGTTCTTC; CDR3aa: CASAWTSTNEQFF
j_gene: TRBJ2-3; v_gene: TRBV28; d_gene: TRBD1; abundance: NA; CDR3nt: TGTGCCAGCAGCACAGGGGGCGCTGAGGGAGATACGCAGTATTTT; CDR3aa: CASSTGGAEGDTQYF
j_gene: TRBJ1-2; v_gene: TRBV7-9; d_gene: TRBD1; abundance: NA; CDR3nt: TGTGCCAGCAGCTTAGGCCAGGGGGCTGACTATGGCTACACCTTC; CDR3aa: CASSLGQGADYGYTF
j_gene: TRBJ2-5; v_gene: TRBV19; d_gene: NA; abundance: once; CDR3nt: TGTGCCAGTAGTATGGGCAGCCCGGGCCAAGAGACCCAGTACTTC; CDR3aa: CASSMGSPGQETQYF
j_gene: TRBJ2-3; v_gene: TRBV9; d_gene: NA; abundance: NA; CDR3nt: TGTGCCAGCAGCGCCCACTCGAGCACAGATACGCAGTATTTT; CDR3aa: CASSAHSSTDTQYF
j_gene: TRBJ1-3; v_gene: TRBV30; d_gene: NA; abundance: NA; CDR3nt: TGTGCCTGCCTTAGGTCTCGCTCTGGAAACACCATATATTTT; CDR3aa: CACLRSRSGNTIYF
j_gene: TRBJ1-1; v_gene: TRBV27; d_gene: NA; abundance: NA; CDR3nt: TGTGCCAGCAGTTTACACAGAAGGAACAGTGGGAACACTGAAGCTTTCTTT; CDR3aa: CASSLHRRNSGNTEAFF
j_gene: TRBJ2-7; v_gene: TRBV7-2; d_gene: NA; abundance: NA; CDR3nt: TGTGCCAGCAGTTTTAGTAGGGCAGAACAGTACTTC; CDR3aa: CASSFSRAEQYF
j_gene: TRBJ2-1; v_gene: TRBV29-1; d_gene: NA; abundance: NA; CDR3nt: TGCAGCGTTGACAGGGTGTCCTACAATGAGCAGTTCTTC; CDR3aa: CSVDRVSYNEQFF
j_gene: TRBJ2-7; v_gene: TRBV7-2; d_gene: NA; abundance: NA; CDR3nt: TGTGCCAGCAGCTTACACTACGAGCAGTACTTC; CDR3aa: CASSLHYEQYF
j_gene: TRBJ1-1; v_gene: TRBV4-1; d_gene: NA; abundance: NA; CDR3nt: TGCGCCAGCAGCCAAGGGGGTCGCACTGAAGCTTTCTTT; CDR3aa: CASSQGGRTEAFF
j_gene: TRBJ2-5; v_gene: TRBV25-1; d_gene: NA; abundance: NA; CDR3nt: TGTGCCAGCAGTGGCTCGGGTAACTTAGAGACCCAGTACTTC; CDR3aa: CASSGSGNLETQYF
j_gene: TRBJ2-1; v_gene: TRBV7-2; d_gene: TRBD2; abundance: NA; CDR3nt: TGTGCCAGCAGCTCCGCCAGGGCTAGCGGGGGGCTGAATGAGCAGTTCTTC; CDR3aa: CASSSARASGGLNEQFF
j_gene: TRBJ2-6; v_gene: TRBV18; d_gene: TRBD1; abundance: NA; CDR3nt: TGTGCCAGCTCGCCCATGCCGACAGGGGTATCCTCTGGGGCCAACGTCCTGACTTTC; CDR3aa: CASSPMPTGVSSGANVLTF
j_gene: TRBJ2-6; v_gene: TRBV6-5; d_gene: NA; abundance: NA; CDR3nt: TGTGCCAGCAGGAGGGGACCTGGGGCCAACGTCCTGACTTTC; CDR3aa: CASRRGPGANVLTF
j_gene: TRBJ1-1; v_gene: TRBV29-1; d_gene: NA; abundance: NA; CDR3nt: TGCAGCGTTGCCACCCTGAACACTGAAGCTTTCTTT; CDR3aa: CSVATLNTEAFF
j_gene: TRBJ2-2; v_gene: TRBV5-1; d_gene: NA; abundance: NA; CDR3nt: TGCGCCAGCAGCTTGCCGTTACCCGGGGAGCTGTTTTTT; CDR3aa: CASSLPLPGELFF
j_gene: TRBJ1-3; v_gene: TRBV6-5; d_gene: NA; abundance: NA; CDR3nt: TGTGCCAGCGTGGGACACGGAAACACCATATATTTT; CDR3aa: CASVGHGNTIYF
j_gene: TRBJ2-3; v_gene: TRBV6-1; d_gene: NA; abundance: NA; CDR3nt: TGTGCCAGCAGTGATAGCGGTTACACAGATACGCAGTATTTT; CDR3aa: CASSDSGYTDTQYF
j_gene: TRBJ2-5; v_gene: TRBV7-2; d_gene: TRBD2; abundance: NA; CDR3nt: TGTGCCAGCAGCCTCTCGCGGGGACTAGCGGGGGGGCTAGAGACCCAGTACTTC; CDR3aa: CASSLSRGLAGGLETQYF
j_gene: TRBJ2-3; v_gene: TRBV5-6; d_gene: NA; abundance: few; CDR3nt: TGTGCCAGCAGCCTCACAGTGGCTCTACACACGACAGATACGCAGTATTTT; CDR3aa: CASSLTVALHTTDTQYF
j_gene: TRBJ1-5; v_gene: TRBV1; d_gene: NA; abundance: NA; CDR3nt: TGCACCAGCAGCCAATCAGGTCGGGGGAATCAGCCCCAGCATTTT; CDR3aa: CTSSQSGRGNQPQHF
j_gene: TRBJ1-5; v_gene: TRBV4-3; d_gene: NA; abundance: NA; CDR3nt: TGCGCCAGCAGCCAAGATCCCCGGGGGAATCAGCCCCAGCATTTT; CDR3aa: CASSQDPRGNQPQHF
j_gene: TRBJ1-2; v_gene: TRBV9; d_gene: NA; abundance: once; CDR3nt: TGTGCCAGCAGCGTAGGCTTGCAGCACAACTACTATGGCTACACCTTC; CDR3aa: CASSVGLQHNYYGYTF
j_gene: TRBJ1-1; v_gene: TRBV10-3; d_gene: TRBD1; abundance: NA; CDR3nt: TGTGCCATCAGTGCAGGGACAGATAACACTGAAGCTTTCTTT; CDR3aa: CAISAGTDNTEAFF
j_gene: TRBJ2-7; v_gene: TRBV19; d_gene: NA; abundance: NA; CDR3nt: TGTGCCAGTAGTTCGGACCCATATAATGTTGGCGAGCAGTACTTC; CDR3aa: CASSSDPYNVGEQYF
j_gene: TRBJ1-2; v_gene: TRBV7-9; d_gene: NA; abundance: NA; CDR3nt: TGTGCCAGCAGTCCATCGAGTGGCTACACCTTC; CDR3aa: CASSPSSGYTF
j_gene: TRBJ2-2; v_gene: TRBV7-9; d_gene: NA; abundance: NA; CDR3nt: TGTGCCAGCAGCTTGTGGACTACGAACACCGGGGAGCTGTTTTTT; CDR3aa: CASSLWTTNTGELFF
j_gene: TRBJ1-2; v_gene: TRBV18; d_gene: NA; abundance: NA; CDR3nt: TGTGCCAGCTCACCACAACTGCCTCCCGGGGATGGCTACACCTTC; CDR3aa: CASSPQLPPGDGYTF
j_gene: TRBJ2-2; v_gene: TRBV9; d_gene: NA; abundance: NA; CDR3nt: TGTGCCACCGCCAGGGAGCTGTTTTTT; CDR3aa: CATARELFF
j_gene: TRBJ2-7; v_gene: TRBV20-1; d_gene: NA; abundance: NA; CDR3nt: TGCAGTGCTGGGGGCCACGAGCAGTACTTC; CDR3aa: CSAGGHEQYF
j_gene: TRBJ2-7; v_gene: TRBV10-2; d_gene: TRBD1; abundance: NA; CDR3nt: TGCGCCAGCAGTGAGTTGGGACAGGGGGCGGTTTTCGAGCAGTACTTC; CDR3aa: CASSELGQGAVFEQYF
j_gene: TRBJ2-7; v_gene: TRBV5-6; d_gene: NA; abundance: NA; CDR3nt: TGTGCCAGCAGCCGAGGGCAGGTCCAGTACTTC; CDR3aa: CASSRGQVQYF
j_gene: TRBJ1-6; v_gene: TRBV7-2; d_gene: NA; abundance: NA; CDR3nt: TGTGCCAGCAGCTTAGCGAGGGAGGGCACATTTAGCTCCTATAATTCACCCCTCCACTTT; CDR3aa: CASSLAREGTFSSYNSPLHF
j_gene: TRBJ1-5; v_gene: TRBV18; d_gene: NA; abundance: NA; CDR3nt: TGTGCCAGCTCACCAAGCAGAGAGCAGCCCCAGCATTTT; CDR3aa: CASSPSREQPQHF
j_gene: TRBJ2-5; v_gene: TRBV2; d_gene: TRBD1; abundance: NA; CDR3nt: TGTGCCAGCAGCTGGACAGGGGGCGCGATGGAGACCCAGTACTTC; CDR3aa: CASSWTGGAMETQYF
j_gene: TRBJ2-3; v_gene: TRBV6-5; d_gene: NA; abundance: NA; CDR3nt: TGTGCCAGCAGTTACTCAACAGCACGGGGAGATACGCAGTATTTT; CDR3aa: CASSYSTARGDTQYF
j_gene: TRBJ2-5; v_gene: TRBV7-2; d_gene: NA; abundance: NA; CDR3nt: TGTGCCAGCAGCTTATCGGAGACCCAGTACTTC; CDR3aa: CASSLSETQYF
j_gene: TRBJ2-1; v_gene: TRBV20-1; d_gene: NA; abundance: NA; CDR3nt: TGCAGTGCTACTAGAAATGAGCAGTTCTTC; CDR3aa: CSATRNEQFF
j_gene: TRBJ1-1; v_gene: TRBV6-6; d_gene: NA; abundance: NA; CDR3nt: TGTGCCAGCAGTTATTCCACTGAAGCTTTCTTT; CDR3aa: CASSYSTEAFF
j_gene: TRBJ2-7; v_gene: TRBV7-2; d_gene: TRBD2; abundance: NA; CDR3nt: TGTGCCAGCAGCCCCGGGACTAGCGGTCCCTCCTACGAGCAGTACTTC; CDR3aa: CASSPGTSGPSYEQYF
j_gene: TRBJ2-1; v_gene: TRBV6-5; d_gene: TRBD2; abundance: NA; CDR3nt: TGTGCCAGCAGTCCCCGACTAGCGGGACTCAATGAGCAGTTCTTC; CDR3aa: CASSPRLAGLNEQFF
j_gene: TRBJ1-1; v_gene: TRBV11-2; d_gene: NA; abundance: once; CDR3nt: TGTGCCAGCAGCTTCCCGGGCCGGTCCGGCACTGAAGCTTTCTTT; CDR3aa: CASSFPGRSGTEAFF
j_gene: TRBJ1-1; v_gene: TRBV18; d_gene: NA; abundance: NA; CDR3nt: TGTGCCAGCACGGGGGGGATGAACACTGAAGCTTTCTTT; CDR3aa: CASTGGMNTEAFF
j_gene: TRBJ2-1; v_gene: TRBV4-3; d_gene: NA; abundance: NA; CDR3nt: TGCGCCAGCAGCCAAGACAGAGGGGGGCAGCAGTTCTTC; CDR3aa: CASSQDRGGQQFF
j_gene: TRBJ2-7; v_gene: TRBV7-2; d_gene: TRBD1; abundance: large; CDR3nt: TGTGCCAGCAGCTCCGGGACAGGGGGTTTATGGGAGCAGTACTTC; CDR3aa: CASSSGTGGLWEQYF
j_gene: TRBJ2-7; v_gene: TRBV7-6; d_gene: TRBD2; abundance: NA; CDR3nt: TGTGCCAGCAGCTTGACTAGCGGGGGCTCCTACGAGCAGTACTTC; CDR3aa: CASSLTSGGSYEQYF
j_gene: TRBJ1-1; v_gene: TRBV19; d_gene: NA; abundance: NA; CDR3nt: TGTGCCAGTAGTAAGGGAGGGAACACTGAAGCTTTCTTT; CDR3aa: CASSKGGNTEAFF
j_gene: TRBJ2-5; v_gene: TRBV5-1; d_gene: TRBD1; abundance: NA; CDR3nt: TGCGCCAGCAGCTTGGCCGACAGGGCGGAGACCCAGTACTTC; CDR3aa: CASSLADRAETQYF
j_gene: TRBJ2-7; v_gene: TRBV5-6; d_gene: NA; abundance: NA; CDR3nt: TGTGCCAGCACTGTTGGTCAAAGGACCTCCTATGAGCAGTACTTC; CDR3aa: CASTVGQRTSYEQYF
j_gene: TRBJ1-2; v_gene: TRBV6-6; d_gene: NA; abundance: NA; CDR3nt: TGTGCCAGCAGTTACTCTTCCACTCCTACGGTCGAGGGCTACACCTTC; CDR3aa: CASSYSSTPTVEGYTF
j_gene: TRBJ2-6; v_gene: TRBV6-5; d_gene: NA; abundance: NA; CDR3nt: TGTGCCAGCAGTTCAGTAAGCTCTGGGGCCAACGTCCTGACTTTC; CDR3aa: CASSSVSSGANVLTF
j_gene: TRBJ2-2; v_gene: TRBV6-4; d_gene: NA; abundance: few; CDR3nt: TGTGCCAGCAGTCTCCACAAAAATTCCGGGGAGCTGTTTTTT; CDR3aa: CASSLHKNSGELFF
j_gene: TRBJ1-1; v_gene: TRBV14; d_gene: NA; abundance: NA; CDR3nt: TGTGCCAGCCGTTTAGGGGGGAACACTGAAGCTTTCTTT; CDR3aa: CASRLGGNTEAFF
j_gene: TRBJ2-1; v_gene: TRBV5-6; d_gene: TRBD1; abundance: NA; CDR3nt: TGTGCCAGCAGCCCCGGACAGGGACCTACGGAGCAGTTCTTC; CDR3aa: CASSPGQGPTEQFF